The subject of this entry is one T cell receptor (beta chain). This entry is derived from a study of blood T cell repertoires in COVID-19. In the study overall: Samples representing acute and convalescent COVID-19 were sourced from the United States, Italy and Spain. The analysed material was cDNA or gDNA that came from T cells, B-cell-depleted T cells, or PBMCs.

Under the authors' procedure: By means of reference gene primer amplification, nucleated cell counts were estimated. Method: immunoSEQ multiplex PCR; TCRdb's copy keeps in-frame clones and lacks some. Clone size and the V and J calls come from that table; the DNA yielded D and trimming. The sample contains 97,000 or so clones, around 84% of which appear only once. Trimming removed 4 bases from V and 5 bases from J, with 11 bases in between. The CDR3 is made up of 14 amino acids. Germline assignment: CDR1 LNHDA and CDR2 SQIVND (reference sequence). The V gene is TRBV19, the J gene TRBJ2-2; tentatively, D is TRBD2 (6 bases). This receptor was obtained from a human donor in a cohort sampled during active COVID-19. The material sequenced was peripheral blood. The CDR3: CASSKTSWTGELFF. CDR3 DNA: TGTGCCAGTAGTAAGACTAGTTGGACCGGGGAGCTGTTTTTT.